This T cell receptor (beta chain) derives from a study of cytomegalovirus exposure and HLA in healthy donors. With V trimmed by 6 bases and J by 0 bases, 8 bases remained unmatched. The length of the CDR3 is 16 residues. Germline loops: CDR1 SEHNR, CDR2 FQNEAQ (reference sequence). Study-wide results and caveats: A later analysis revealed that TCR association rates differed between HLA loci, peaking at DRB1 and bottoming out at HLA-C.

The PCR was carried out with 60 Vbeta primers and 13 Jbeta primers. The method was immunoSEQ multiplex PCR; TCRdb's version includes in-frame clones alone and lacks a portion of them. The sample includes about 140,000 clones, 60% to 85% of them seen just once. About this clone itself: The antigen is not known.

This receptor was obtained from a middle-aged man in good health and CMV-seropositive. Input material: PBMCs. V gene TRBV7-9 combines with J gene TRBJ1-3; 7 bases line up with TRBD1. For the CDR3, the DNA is TGTGCCAGCAGTTTTCCAGGGGGATTCTCTGGAAACACCATATATTTT. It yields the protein CASSFPGGFSGNTIYF.